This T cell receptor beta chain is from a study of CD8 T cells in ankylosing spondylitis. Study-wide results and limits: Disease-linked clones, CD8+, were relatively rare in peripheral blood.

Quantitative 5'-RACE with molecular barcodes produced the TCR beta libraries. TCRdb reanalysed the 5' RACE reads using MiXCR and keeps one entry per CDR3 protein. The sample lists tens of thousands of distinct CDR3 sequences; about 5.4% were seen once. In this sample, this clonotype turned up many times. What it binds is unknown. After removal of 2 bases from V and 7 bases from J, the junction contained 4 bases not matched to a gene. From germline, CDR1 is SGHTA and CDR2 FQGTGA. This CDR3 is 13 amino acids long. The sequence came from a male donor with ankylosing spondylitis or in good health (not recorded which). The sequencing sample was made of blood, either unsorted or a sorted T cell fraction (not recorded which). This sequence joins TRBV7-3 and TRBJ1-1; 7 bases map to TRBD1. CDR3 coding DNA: TGTGCCAGCAGCTTAGACAGGGAGGGTGAAGCTTTCTTT. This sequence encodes CASSLDREGEAFF.